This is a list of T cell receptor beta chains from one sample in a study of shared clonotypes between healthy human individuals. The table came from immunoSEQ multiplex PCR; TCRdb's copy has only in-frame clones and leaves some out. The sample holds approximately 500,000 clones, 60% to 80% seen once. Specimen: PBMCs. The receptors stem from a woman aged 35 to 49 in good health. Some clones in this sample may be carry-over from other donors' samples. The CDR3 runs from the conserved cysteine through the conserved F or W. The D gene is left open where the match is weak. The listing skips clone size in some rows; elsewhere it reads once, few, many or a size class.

TGTGCCAGCAGCTCCAGATATAGCAATCAGCCCCAGCATTTT	CASSSRYSNQPQHF	-	TRBV7-8	TRBJ1-5	many
TGTGCCAGCAGTACTTACACTGAAGCTTTCTTT	CASSTYTEAFF	-	TRBV28	TRBJ1-1	few
TGTGCCAGCAGCCAACAACGGGCTAGCGGGGGCCAAGAGACCCAGTACTTC	CASSQQRASGGQETQYF	TRBD2	TRBV11-2	TRBJ2-5	-
TGTGCCAGCAGCTTAGGCCAACCCTACAATGAGCAGTTCTTC	CASSLGQPYNEQFF	-	TRBV7-9	TRBJ2-1	-
TGTGCCAGTGGGGGATCGGGTGGGGCCAACGTCCTGACTTTC	CASGGSGGANVLTF	-	TRBV19	TRBJ2-6	once
TGTGCCAGCAGCCAAGTTTTGGGACAGGCAGCTGGAAACACCATATATTTT	CASSQVLGQAAGNTIYF	TRBD1	TRBV4-2	TRBJ1-3	-
TGTGCCATCAGTGAGATCTGGGGGAGGGAGACCCAGTACTTC	CAISEIWGRETQYF	-	TRBV10-3	TRBJ2-5	-
TGTGCCAGCAGCCGAAGACAGGGGGCGGTGGATACGCAGTATTTT	CASSRRQGAVDTQYF	TRBD1	TRBV28	TRBJ2-3	-
TGTGCCAGTAGTTCCCAGACCTGGACTGAAGCTTTCTTT	CASSSQTWTEAFF	-	TRBV19	TRBJ1-1	-
TGTGCCAGTAGTATCGGGGAGGTGGCAGATACGCAGTATTTT	CASSIGEVADTQYF	-	TRBV19	TRBJ2-3	-
TGTGCCAGCAGCTTACGGGGCACTGAAGCTTTCTTT	CASSLRGTEAFF	-	TRBV7-9	TRBJ1-1	-
TGTGCCAGCAGTCCGCCAGGCAGCCCGTTTGAAAAACTGTTTTTT	CASSPPGSPFEKLFF	-	TRBV6-1	TRBJ1-4	-
TGTGCCAGCAGTGGACAGTTGAACACTGAAGCTTTCTTT	CASSGQLNTEAFF	-	TRBV2	TRBJ1-1	few
TGTGCCAGCTCATATGGACAGGGAAAAGGAAACACCATATATTTT	CASSYGQGKGNTIYF	TRBD1	TRBV18	TRBJ1-3	many
TGTGCCAGCAGCGTAGGAACTAGCGGGGGGGGTACAGATACGCAGTATTTT	CASSVGTSGGGTDTQYF	TRBD2	TRBV9	TRBJ2-3	-
TGTGCCAGCAGCACCACGACAGGGGATAATGAAAAACTGTTTTTT	CASSTTTGDNEKLFF	TRBD1	TRBV7-9	TRBJ1-4	once
TGTGCCAGCAGCCAAGTTCGGACTAGCGCGATGGTGTCGCAGTTCTTC	CASSQVRTSAMVSQFF	TRBD2	TRBV14	TRBJ2-1	-
TGTGCCAGCAGCAAACTCAGCAGACGAACCTACGAGCAGTACTTC	CASSKLSRRTYEQYF	-	TRBV21-1	TRBJ2-7	-
TGCGCCAGCAGCTCTCAGGGGCCCGGGGAGCTGTTTTTT	CASSSQGPGELFF	-	TRBV5-1	TRBJ2-2	-
TGTGCCAGCAGCGTAGGGCAAACCAACAATGAGCAGTTCTTC	CASSVGQTNNEQFF	-	TRBV9	TRBJ2-1	once
TGTGCCAGCAGCCAAGAGGCACACTACGAGCAGTACTTC	CASSQEAHYEQYF	-	TRBV5-5	TRBJ2-7	-
TGCGCCAGCAGCCAAGAGAATTTCTCTGGGGCCAACGTCCTGACTTTC	CASSQENFSGANVLTF	-	TRBV4-1	TRBJ2-6	-
TGCGCCAGCAGATGGTCCGGCCAAGAGACCCAGTACTTC	CASRWSGQETQYF	-	TRBV5-1	TRBJ2-5	-
TGTGCCACCTCGCCTACTAGCAACCACCAAGAGACCCAGTACTTC	CATSPTSNHQETQYF	-	TRBV6-5	TRBJ2-5	-
TGTGCCAGCAGCTTAGGGCCAGGGAACGGACTAGCGGGAGGCGAGCAGTACTTC	CASSLGPGNGLAGGEQYF	TRBD2	TRBV7-3	TRBJ2-7	-
TGTGCCAGCAGCAGTCGAAGCGGGACCTCCTACGAGCAGTACTTC	CASSSRSGTSYEQYF	TRBD2	TRBV7-9	TRBJ2-7	-
TGTGCCAGTAGTATAGCGGGACTAGCGGGAGTAGGCGCCTACAATGAGCAGTTCTTC	CASSIAGLAGVGAYNEQFF	TRBD2	TRBV19	TRBJ2-1	-
TGTGCCAGCAGCTCTGGGACTAGCGGGTTGACCGGGGAGCTGTTTTTT	CASSSGTSGLTGELFF	TRBD2	TRBV7-2	TRBJ2-2	-
TGTGCCAGCAGCGTAGGGAGAGGAGACTACGAGCAGTACTTC	CASSVGRGDYEQYF	-	TRBV9	TRBJ2-7	once
TGTGCTAGTGGTTTGACGGATAACACTGAAGCTTTCTTT	CASGLTDNTEAFF	-	TRBV12-5	TRBJ1-1	few
TGTGCCAGCAGTGGAATTAGCGGGAGTGAGACCCAGTACTTC	CASSGISGSETQYF	TRBD2	TRBV25-1	TRBJ2-5	-
TGTGCCAGCACCGGGGCGGCAGGAGGGGCGGGGGCAGGCTATGGCTACACCTTC	CASTGAAGGAGAGYGYTF	-	TRBV28	TRBJ1-2	-
TGTGCCAGCAGCAGGCTAGCGGGAGGGCACAATGAGCAGTTCTTC	CASSRLAGGHNEQFF	TRBD2	TRBV7-2	TRBJ2-1	-
TGCGCCAGCAGCTTGGGCAATCAAGGAAACACCATATATTTT	CASSLGNQGNTIYF	-	TRBV5-1	TRBJ1-3	once
TGTGCCAGTAGTCCCACGGGGGGGTACTACACCTTC	CASSPTGGYYTF	-	TRBV19	TRBJ1-2	-
TGTGCCAGCAGAAGCGGCCAAGCGTACGAGCAGTACTTC	CASRSGQAYEQYF	-	TRBV6-5	TRBJ2-7	-
TGTGCCAGCTCACCCCTAGGACCCGGGCGCGAGCAGTACTTC	CASSPLGPGREQYF	-	TRBV18	TRBJ2-7	-
TGTGCCTGGAGTGCCTTGACAGGGGTCTACTCCTACGAGCAGTACTTC	CAWSALTGVYSYEQYF	TRBD1	TRBV30	TRBJ2-7	-
TGTGCCAGCCGGGGGACAGGGGCCACCTATGGCTACACCTTC	CASRGTGATYGYTF	TRBD1	TRBV6-6	TRBJ1-2	-
TGTGCCATCAGTGAGACTCCCACCCCGGGCAATGAGCAGTTCTTC	CAISETPTPGNEQFF	-	TRBV10-3	TRBJ2-1	-
TGTGCCAGCAGCAAAGAAGGGGGCTCCTACAATGAGCAGTTCTTC	CASSKEGGSYNEQFF	-	TRBV7-9	TRBJ2-1	-
TGTGCCAGCAGCCAAGATAATCTTCCTACTAGCTCCTACGAGCAGTACTTC	CASSQDNLPTSSYEQYF	-	TRBV4-2	TRBJ2-7	few
TGTGCCAGCAGCTTTCCGACTAGCGGACTACCGTACGAGCAGTACTTC	CASSFPTSGLPYEQYF	TRBD2	TRBV11-2	TRBJ2-7	once